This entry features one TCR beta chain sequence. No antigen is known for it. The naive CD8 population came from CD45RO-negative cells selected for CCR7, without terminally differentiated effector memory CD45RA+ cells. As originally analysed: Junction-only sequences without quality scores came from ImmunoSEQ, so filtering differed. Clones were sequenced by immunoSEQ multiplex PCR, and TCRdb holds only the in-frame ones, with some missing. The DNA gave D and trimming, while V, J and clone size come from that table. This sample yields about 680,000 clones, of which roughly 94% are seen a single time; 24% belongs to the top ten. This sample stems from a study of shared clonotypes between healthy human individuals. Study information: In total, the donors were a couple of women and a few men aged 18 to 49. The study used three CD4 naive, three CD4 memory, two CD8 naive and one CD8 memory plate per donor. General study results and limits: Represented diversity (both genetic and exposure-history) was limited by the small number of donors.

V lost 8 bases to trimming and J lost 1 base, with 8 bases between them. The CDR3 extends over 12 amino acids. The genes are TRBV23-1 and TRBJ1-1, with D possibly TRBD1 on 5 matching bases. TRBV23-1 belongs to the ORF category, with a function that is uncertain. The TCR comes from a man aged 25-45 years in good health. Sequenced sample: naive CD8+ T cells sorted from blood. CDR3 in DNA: TGCGCCAGCGGTGGACAGAACACTGAAGCTTTCTTT. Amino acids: CASGGQNTEAFF.